This TCR beta chain was found in a study of CD8+ T cells in alopecia areata. About the study: Those patients who were treated received oral tofacitinib, which was given at 5 to 10 mg twice daily for moderate-to-severe alopecia areata.

Overall study results and limits: Clonality in lesional scalp, especially alopecia totalis/universalis, exceeded that of normal scalp.

cDNA serving as the sequencing template came from extracted, reverse transcribed RNA. Libraries were prepared by immunoSEQ multiplex PCR; TCRdb keeps only in-frame clonotypes and omits some of them. The profile shows 110,000 or so clones, more than 30% of them singletons. Germline CDR1 reads MNHEY; CDR2 reads SVGAGI. V lost 2 bases to trimming and J lost 6 bases, with 14 bases between them. The CDR3 consists of 15 residues. To note about this clone: The target antigen is unknown.

This sequence originates from a human donor with alopecia areata. The chain has TRBV6-5 and TRBJ2-1; D perhaps matches TRBD2 (6 bases). The sequenced sample consisted of CD4+ T cells sorted from blood. CDR3 sequence reads: CASSYRDWDFNEQFF. The CDR3 bases are TGTGCCAGCAGTTACAGGGATTGGGACTTCAATGAGCAGTTCTTC.